This is a list of T cell receptor beta chains from one sample in a study of CD8 T cells in Susac syndrome. TCRdb passed the immunoSEQ multiplex PCR reads through MiXCR, listing each CDR3 protein once. Altogether 120,000 to 150,000 distinct CDR3 sequences are present, more than 90% being singletons, with the ten largest covering 0.065% to 0.095%. The sequenced sample consisted of CD4+ T cells from PBMCs. All receptors derive from a human donor with Susac syndrome. Each CDR3 is given with its conserved first and last residue. D genes are given only for firm matches.

CDR3 length	J gene	V gene	D gene	CDR3 protein	CDR3 DNA
16	TRBJ1-6	TRBV5-1	TRBD1	CASSIGDSLYNSPLHF	TGCGCCAGCAGCATCGGGGACAGCCTATATAATTCACCCCTCCACTTT
16	TRBJ2-5	TRBV28	TRBD1	CASSSLGQGTQETQYF	TGTGCCAGCAGTTCTCTAGGACAGGGGACCCAAGAGACCCAGTACTTC
16	TRBJ2-2	TRBV25-1	TRBD2	CASSDPLAGGSGELFF	TGTGCCAGCAGTGATCCACTAGCGGGAGGGTCCGGGGAGCTGTTTTTT
14	TRBJ2-1	TRBV6-2/TRBV6-3	TRBD2	CASGGVGLYNEQFF	TGTGCCAGCGGGGGGGTCGGGCTCTACAATGAGCAGTTCTTC
14	TRBJ1-6	TRBV12-3/TRBV12-4	TRBD1	CASSLGQYNSPLHF	TGTGCCAGCAGTTTGGGACAGTATAATTCACCCCTCCACTTT
13	TRBJ2-1	TRBV29-1	-	CSVEKSPYNEQFF	TGCAGCGTTGAGAAAAGTCCCTACAATGAGCAGTTCTTC
13	TRBJ2-5	TRBV28	-	CASRSPSWETQYF	TGTGCCAGCAGATCCCCGTCTTGGGAGACCCAGTACTTC
14	TRBJ2-1	TRBV29-1	-	CSVGQGGGYNEQFF	TGCAGCGTTGGGCAGGGGGGGGGCTACAATGAGCAGTTCTTC
15	TRBJ2-3	TRBV29-1	TRBD2	CSVGLAHIPTDTQYF	TGCAGCGTTGGACTAGCACACATACCCACAGATACGCAGTATTTT
16	TRBJ2-1	TRBV7-2	TRBD2	CASSLGTSGRYNEQFF	TGTGCCAGCAGCTTAGGGACTAGCGGGCGTTACAATGAGCAGTTCTTC
16	TRBJ2-6	TRBV28	-	CASSLPVSSGANVLTF	TGTGCCAGCAGTTTGCCCGTCAGCTCTGGGGCCAACGTCCTGACTTTC
13	TRBJ2-3	TRBV29-1	TRBD1	CSVQGALTDTQYF	TGCAGCGTGCAGGGGGCCCTCACAGATACGCAGTATTTT
15	TRBJ2-7	TRBV2	-	CASSPPRGGTYEQYF	TGTGCCAGCAGCCCTCCCCGAGGGGGGACCTACGAGCAGTACTTC
14	TRBJ1-4	TRBV9	-	CASSVDATNEKLFF	TGTGCCAGCAGCGTAGACGCAACTAATGAAAAACTGTTTTTT
15	TRBJ1-1	TRBV20-1	-	CSARFGGQMNTEAFF	TGCAGTGCTAGATTTGGGGGGCAGATGAACACTGAAGCTTTCTTT
15	TRBJ2-5	TRBV29-1	TRBD1	CSVGRGTGNQETQYF	TGCAGCGTTGGGAGGGGGACAGGGAACCAAGAGACCCAGTACTTC
16	TRBJ2-3	TRBV14	-	CASSQAGQPRTDTQYF	TGTGCCAGCAGCCAAGCCGGACAGCCCAGGACAGATACGCAGTATTTT